Below, 7 T cell receptor beta chains from the same sample are listed, as sequenced in a study of shared clonotypes between healthy human individuals. Sequencing used immunoSEQ multiplex PCR; TCRdb keeps in-frame clones, though not all of them. In the table there are roughly 2.2 million clones, approximately 93% of which are singletons. The specimen sequenced was naive CD4+ T cells from PBMCs. Subset specified: CD45RA+ positively selected. These TCRs come from a man aged 18 to 29 in good health. Some clones in this sample may be carry-over from other donors' samples.

Comments on this clone: This specimen includes other DNA sequences encoding the same CDR3. This chain links TRBV6-6 with TRBJ2-3, with D possibly being TRBD1 or TRBD2 (5 bases each). Trimming removed 5 bases from V and 0 bases from J, with 9 bases in between. Germline lookup yields CDR1 MNHNY and CDR2 SVGAGI (reference sequence). The CDR3 loop spans 14 amino acids. CDR3 in amino acids: CASSPGPSTDTQYF. The CDR3 nucleotides read TGTGCCAGCAGTCCGGGACCTAGCACAGATACGCAGTATTTT.

V is TRBV6-5 and J is TRBJ2-2, with D tentatively TRBD1 or TRBD2 (5 bases each). The CDR3 consists of 13 residues. Trimming took off 5 bases at V and 1 base at J, with 5 bases between the two ends. CDR1 and CDR2 (germline): MNHEY, SVGAGI. The CDR3 reads CASSGGNTGELFF. CDR3 DNA sequence: TGTGCCAGCAGTGGGGGGAACACCGGGGAGCTGTTTTTT.

The chain employs TRBV11-2 and TRBJ2-5; TRBD2 might be the D (6 bases). This CDR3 contains 14 residues. From germline, CDR1 is SGHAT and CDR2 FQNNGV. V lost 5 bases, J lost 4 bases, and 14 bases lay in between. Here the CDR3 DNA reads TGTGCCAGCAGCCCTACCTTCGGGGGAGAGACCCAGTACTTC. Residues: CASSPTFGGETQYF.

This chain uses TRBV6-4 with TRBJ2-7; D gene unclear. CDR1 and CDR2 (germline): MRHNA, SNTAGT. The CDR3 totals 13 residues. V shed 2 bases and J shed 6 bases, with 11 bases lying between them. The CDR3 region is CASSDMWGTEQYF. The CDR3 coding sequence is TGTGCCAGCAGTGACATGTGGGGAACCGAGCAGTACTTC.

This chain links TRBV7-9 with TRBJ2-3; D gene uncertain. The length of the CDR3 is 19 residues. Germline assignment: CDR1 SEHNR and CDR2 FQNEAQ (reference sequence). V lost 3 bases and J lost 2, with 24 bases in between. The DNA for the CDR3 is TGTGCCAGCAGCTTCCCCCGGGTTAGACCAGGAAGGAACACAGATACGCAGTATTTT. Amino acid sequence: CASSFPRVRPGRNTDTQYF.

Note on this clone: Other nucleotide sequences from this sample produce the same CDR3. The genes are TRBV6-5 and TRBJ2-7; TRBD1 aligns across 9 bases. Trimming removed 0 bases from V and 2 bases from J; junction bases left unmatched: 2. The CDR3 consists of 15 residues. Germline V gene data show CDR1 as MNHEY and CDR2 as SVGAGI. CDR3 sequence reads: CASSYSGQGPYEQYF. Here the CDR3 DNA reads TGTGCCAGCAGTTACTCGGGACAGGGACCCTACGAGCAGTACTTC.

The rearrangement links TRBV5-1 to TRBJ2-7, with D perhaps given as TRBD1 or TRBD2 (5 bases each). Germline V gene sequence: CDR1 SGHRS, CDR2 YFSETQ. Trimming stripped 0 bases from V and 6 bases from J, with 10 bases between. The CDR3 loop spans 13 amino acids. The DNA for the CDR3 is TGCGCCAGCAGCTTGGTGGGGGTCGGCGAGCAGTACTTC. This gives the protein CASSLVGVGEQYF.